Detailed here is one T cell receptor (beta chain). Its antigen remains unidentified. Sequencing used immunoSEQ multiplex PCR; TCRdb keeps in-frame clones, though not all of them. The specimen's table records roughly 2,800 clones. This record comes from a study of synovial regulatory T cells in juvenile arthritis. Notes on the study in general: Synovial Teff and blood CPL repertoires partially overlapped with iaTreg TCR repertoires, which were largely patient-private. Synovial Tregs shared more CDR3 sequences with iaTregs than other blood Tregs.

This CDR3 is 14 amino acids long. This entry has no DNA. Germline V gene data show CDR1 as MNHEY and CDR2 as SVGAGI. The synovial samples were synovial fluid, paired with peripheral blood from each active arthritis patient. Donors were approximately eleven juvenile idiopathic arthritis patients with active disease, 3 polyarticular and 8 oligoarticular. The chain couples TRBV6-5 to TRBJ2-2; checking the TCRdb D call of TRBD2 is not possible without DNA. What was sequenced was Treg cells from the synovium. The clonotype comes from a donor younger than 35 with juvenile idiopathic arthritis. CDR3 protein: CASRVSGNTGELFF.